Following are 31 T cell receptor beta chains from one sample sequenced in a study of cytomegalovirus exposure and HLA in healthy donors. PCR amplification relied on 60 Vbeta primers (plus 13 Jbeta primers). Measured with immunoSEQ multiplex PCR; TCRdb has only the in-frame clones, and not every one. Recorded for this sample: about 110,000 clones. Sequencing was carried out using PBMCs. All receptors come from a man aged 50-59 years in good health and CMV-seronegative.

V and J are TRBV11-3 and TRBJ2-3, with 11 bases matching TRBD2. The CDR3 has 17 residues. V lost 1 base, J lost 4 bases, and 7 bases stayed unmatched. Germline loops: CDR1 SGHNT, CDR2 YENEEA. CDR3 nucleotide sequence: TGTGCCAGCAGCTTAGGACTAGCGGGGAGGCAGGCAGATACGCAGTATTTT. Its translation is CASSLGLAGRQADTQYF. Variable domain in full (rest from reference TRBV11-3 and TRBJ2-3): EAGVVQSPRYKIIEKKQPVAFWCNPISGHNTLYWYLQNLGQGPELLIRYENEEAVDDSQLPKDRFSAERLKGVDSTLKIQPAELGDSAVYLCASSLGLAGRQADTQYFGPGTRLTVL.

The rearrangement uses TRBV6-1 and TRBJ2-1, with 9 bases aligning to TRBD1. Per the germline V gene, CDR1 is MNHNS and CDR2 is SASEGT. This CDR3 comprises 17 residues. V lost 3 bases and J lost 4; bases outside the gene matches: 10. The CDR3 region is CASSDVTRTGVYNEQFF. In DNA form, the CDR3 reads TGTGCCAGCAGTGATGTAACTAGGACAGGGGTTTACAATGAGCAGTTCTTC.

J is TRBJ2-5 and V is TRBV6-5; D remains ambiguous. The assigned J gene may be wrong: the sequence end matches TRBJ2-7 better. Germline V CDR1 and CDR2: MNHEY, SVGAGI. The CDR3 has 13 residues. The CDR3, as DNA: TGTGCCAGCAGTTACTCGAGGTCCCTCGAGCAGTACTTC. Amino acids: CASSYSRSLEQYF.

CDR3 sequence: CASSRQNAYEQYF. The DNA of the CDR3 is TGTGCCAGCAGTAGACAGAACGCCTACGAGCAGTACTTC. This chain links TRBV6-5 with TRBJ2-7, with a tentative D call TRBD1 (5 bases). Trimming pared 5 bases from V and 2 bases from J, leaving 10 bases between. Germline V gene data show CDR1 as MNHEY and CDR2 as SVGAGI. The CDR3 runs to 13 residues.

V and J are TRBV4-3 and TRBJ1-6; 9 bases are a match to TRBD1. CDR1 and CDR2 (germline): LGHNA, YSLEER. V shed 0 bases and J 6 bases; nucleotides not matched to a gene: 6. This CDR3 comprises 17 residues. The CDR3 sequence is CASSQDITGGGNSPLHF. The CDR3, as DNA: TGCGCCAGCAGCCAAGATATTACAGGGGGCGGTAATTCACCCCTCCACTTT.

This chain connects TRBV5-1 to TRBJ1-2; the D gene is possibly TRBD1 (5 bases). In germline, CDR1 is SGHRS, CDR2 YFSETQ. The CDR3 consists of 13 residues. V lost 5 bases to trimming and J lost 2 bases, with 10 bases between them. DNA for the CDR3: TGCGCCAGCAGTTCTGGGGGGAACTATGGCTACACCTTC. It yields the protein CASSSGGNYGYTF.

In DNA form, the CDR3 reads TGTGCCAGCAGCTTAAAGACAGGGGGTCAGCCCCAGCATTTT. Translated: CASSLKTGGQPQHF. The chain links TRBV7-2 to TRBJ1-5, with 9 positions matching TRBD1. Losses at the gene ends were 2 bases for V and 6 bases for J; bases not matched to a gene: 2. Germline V lookup: CDR1 SGHTA, CDR2 FQGNSA. There are 14 residues in the CDR3.

The chain joins TRBV18 to TRBJ2-7; maybe TRBD1 (6 bases). Trimming pared 6 bases from V and 2 bases from J, leaving 14 bases between. CDR1 and CDR2 (germline): KGHSH, LQKENI. The CDR3 is 14 amino acids. CDR3 sequence (DNA): TGTGCCAGCTCTCCGCAGGGGCTTCCCTACGAGCAGTACTTC. Amino acids: CASSPQGLPYEQYF.

The rearrangement uses TRBV19 and TRBJ1-4, with 9 bases aligning to TRBD1. CDR1 and CDR2 (germline): LNHDA, SQIVND (reference sequence). The CDR3 has 16 residues. The junction had 7 bases not matched to a gene; V was cut back by 2 bases and J by 6 bases. CDR3 amino acids: CASSIRLGQGDEKLFF. DNA for the CDR3: TGTGCCAGTAGTATACGGTTGGGACAGGGCGATGAAAAACTGTTTTTT. Supplemented by reference TRBV19 and TRBJ1-4, the full variable domain reads DGGITQSPKYLFRKEGQNVTLSCEQNLNHDAMYWYRQDPGQGLRLIYYSQIVNDFQKGDIAEGYSVSREKKESFPLTVTSAQKNPTAFYLCASSIRLGQGDEKLFFGSGTQLSVL.

The chain carries TRBV15 and TRBJ1-1; D is possibly TRBD1 (5 bases). CDR1 is LNHNV, CDR2 YYDKDF, per germline (reference sequence). This CDR3 region has 16 residues. V lost 5 bases, J lost 6 bases, and 22 bases lay in between. DNA for the CDR3: TGTGCCACCAGCGTGCGACAGTCTCGGGGGACCCCTGAAGCTTTCTTT. It codes for CATSVRQSRGTPEAFF. Variable domain in full (rest from reference TRBV15 and TRBJ1-1): DAMVIQNPRYQVTQFGKPVTLSCSQTLNHNVMYWYQQKSSQAPKLLFHYYDKDFNNEADTPDNFQSRRPNTSFCFLDIRSPGLGDTAMYLCATSVRQSRGTPEAFFGQGTRLTVV.

V gene TRBV27 combines with J gene TRBJ1-5; no reliable D call. Germline V gives CDR1 MNHEY, CDR2 SMNVEV (reference sequence). The CDR3 totals 15 residues. V gave up 6 bases and J gave up 6 bases, with 18 bases separating them. The CDR3 bases are TGTGCCAGCAGCCCCGGGCGGCGGGTTATTCAGCCCCAGCATTTT. This encodes CASSPGRRVIQPQHF.

The chain has TRBV10-3 and TRBJ1-5; TRBD1 aligns across 7 bases. Trimming at V came to 7 bases and at J to 6 bases, leaving 6 bases not matched to a gene. CDR1 and CDR2 from the germline V gene are ENHRY and SYGVKD. This CDR3 is built from 13 residues. The CDR3 nucleotides are TGTGCCATCAACAGGGGTTTAGGTCAGCCCCAGCATTTT. This sequence encodes CAINRGLGQPQHF.

The chain carries TRBV19 and TRBJ2-2, with TRBD1 matching 7 bases. This CDR3 contains 19 residues. J lost 6 bases, V lost 4 bases, and 20 bases had no gene match. Germline values: CDR1 LNHDA, CDR2 SQIVND (reference sequence). CDR3: CASSRYHIGQATWAGELFF. CDR3 DNA sequence: TGTGCCAGTAGTAGGTATCATATTGGACAGGCGACGTGGGCCGGGGAGCTGTTTTTT.

The rearrangement links TRBV7-6 to TRBJ2-5, with a possible D match to TRBD1 (6 bases). The J call is doubtful: the DNA matches TRBJ2-7 better. CDR3 length: 16 amino acids. Germline CDR1 and CDR2: SGHVS and FNYEAQ. CDR3 DNA sequence: TGTGCCAGCAGCCTCTCCGGGACACTGAGCTCCTACGAGCAGTACTTC. It is translated as CASSLSGTLSSYEQYF.

V and J are TRBV25-1 and TRBJ1-1, with 7 nucleotides matching TRBD1. With V trimmed by 6 bases and J by 0 bases, 1 base remained unmatched. Germline CDR1 MGHDK, CDR2 SYGVNS. The CDR3 has 13 residues. The CDR3 region is CASRDRVNTEAFF. In DNA form, the CDR3 reads TGTGCCAGCAGAGACAGGGTGAACACTGAAGCTTTCTTT.

This chain joins TRBV14 and TRBJ1-1; no firm D call. The CDR3 extends over 13 amino acids. V lost 4 bases and J 6 bases, leaving 12 bases between the germline ends. The germline V gene encodes CDR1 SGHDN and CDR2 FVKESK. CDR3 DNA sequence: TGTGCCAGCAGCCCATACATTCAAGCTGAAGCTTTCTTT. Its translation is CASSPYIQAEAFF.

This chain links TRBV5-1 with TRBJ2-1, with 10 nucleotides matching TRBD2. With V trimmed by 7 bases and J by 9 bases, 13 bases remained unmatched. This CDR3 comprises 15 residues. Per germline, CDR1 SGHRS and CDR2 YFSETQ. CDR3 sequence reads: CASLKREGGTGEQFF. CDR3 sequence (DNA): TGCGCCAGCCTCAAGCGGGAGGGAGGCACCGGTGAGCAGTTCTTC.

The chain joins TRBV2 to TRBJ1-5; 9 bases align to TRBD1. J gave up 6 bases and V 4 bases, and 4 bases lay outside the gene matches. The CDR3 runs to 14 residues. The germline V gene has CDR1 SNHLY and CDR2 FYNNEI. The DNA of the CDR3 is TGTGCCAGCAGTGGGGAACAGGGGGCTCAGCCCCAGCATTTT. Its translation: CASSGEQGAQPQHF.

V is TRBV4-3 and J is TRBJ1-2; D is unclear. The CDR3 runs to 14 residues. V lost 3 bases and J 4 bases, leaving 12 bases between the germline ends. Looked up from germline, CDR1 is LGHNA and CDR2 is YSLEER. The CDR3 loop is CASSHGGRSYGYTF. The CDR3 DNA is TGCGCCAGCAGCCACGGTGGCCGGAGCTATGGCTACACCTTC.

The chain is built from TRBV7-9 and TRBJ1-3, with D perhaps TRBD1 (6 bases). The CDR3 is 18 amino acids. Germline V lookup: CDR1 SEHNR, CDR2 FQNEAQ (reference sequence). V lost 11 bases to trimming and J lost 0 bases, with 26 bases between them. CDR3 nucleotide sequence: TGTGCCTCAGCAGCTAGCACTGGGGGGGCCTACTCTGGAAACACCATATATTTT. This gives the protein CASAASTGGAYSGNTIYF.

V usage is TRBV7-2 and J usage is TRBJ2-5, with 9 nucleotides matching TRBD2. Germline trimming cut 1 base from V and 4 bases from J; bases unmatched to any gene: 4. The CDR3 is 15 amino acids. Germline lookup yields CDR1 SGHTA and CDR2 FQGNSA. CDR3 coding DNA: TGTGCCAGCAGCTTAGGCGGGAGGGTCGGAGAGACCCAGTACTTC. It codes for CASSLGGRVGETQYF.

The chain combines TRBV7-8 with TRBJ1-1, with D unclear. CDR1 SGHVS and CDR2 FQNEAQ come from the germline V gene. This CDR3 is built from 12 residues. Trimming took off 3 bases at V and 1 base at J, with 3 bases between the two ends. The CDR3 region is CASSFQNTEAFF. DNA for the CDR3: TGTGCCAGCAGCTTCCAGAACACTGAAGCTTTCTTT.

V usage is TRBV11-2 and J usage is TRBJ2-2; 8 nucleotides match TRBD1. CDR1 is SGHAT, CDR2 FQNNGV, per germline. The CDR3 has 15 amino acids. V lost 6 bases and J lost 4; bases outside the gene matches: 7. CDR3 DNA: TGTGCCAGCAGTTTGACAGGGGATTCCACCGGGGAGCTGTTTTTT. It is translated as CASSLTGDSTGELFF.

This chain uses TRBV11-2 with TRBJ2-1; D is undetermined. The CDR3 consists of 12 residues. V was shortened by 5 bases and J by 4 bases, with 6 bases between the two germline ends. Germline V gene lookup returns CDR1 SGHAT and CDR2 FQNNGV. Written as DNA, the CDR3 is TGTGCCAGCAGCCGGGTATACAATGAGCAGTTCTTC. This encodes CASSRVYNEQFF. Full variable domain (missing parts from reference TRBV11-2 and TRBJ2-1): EAGVAQSPRYKIIEKRQSVAFWCNPISGHATLYWYQQILGQGPKLLIQFQNNGVVDDSQLPKDRFSAERLKGVDSTLKIQPAKLEDSAVYLCASSRVYNEQFFGPGTRLTVL.

The chain combines TRBV13 with TRBJ2-1, with D perhaps TRBD2 (5 bases). This CDR3 has 13 amino acids. The germline gives CDR1 PRHDT, CDR2 FYEKMQ (reference sequence). V was shortened by 5 bases and J by 10 bases, with 15 bases between the two germline ends. CDR3 DNA: TGTGCCAGCAGCCCTCCCGTGTCGGGAGAGCAGTTCTTC. Protein: CASSPPVSGEQFF. The whole variable domain, filled in from reference TRBV13 and TRBJ2-1, reads AAGVIQSPRHLIKEKRETATLKCYPIPRHDTVYWYQQGPGQDPQFLISFYEKMQSDKGSIPDRFSAQQFSDYHSELNMSSLELGDSALYFCASSPPVSGEQFFGPGTRLTVL.

The rearrangement links TRBV4-2 to TRBJ1-5, with 9 bases identical to TRBD1. The CDR3 contains 16 residues. The germline V gene has CDR1 LGHNA and CDR2 YNFKEQ. J lost 5 bases, V lost 1 base, and 6 bases had no gene match. CDR3 nucleotide sequence: TGTGCCAGCAGCCAAGTTGCCGGGACAGGGTATCAGCCCCAGCATTTT. Translation: CASSQVAGTGYQPQHF.

The V call is TRBV5-6, the J call TRBJ2-1, with 10 bases lining up with TRBD2. Unmatched junction bases numbered 10, after V lost 4 bases and J lost 0 bases. Germline CDR1 is SGHDT and CDR2 is YYEEEE. The CDR3 loop spans 18 amino acids. For the CDR3, the DNA is TGTGCCAGCAGCGCCTCGACTAGCGGGTGGATCTCCTACAATGAGCAGTTCTTC. Translated: CASSASTSGWISYNEQFF.

The J gene is TRBJ2-1, the V gene TRBV5-4; tentatively, D is TRBD1 (6 bases). Trimming left V 4 bases short and J 9 bases short, with 17 bases between. Germline V gene lookup returns CDR1 SGHNT and CDR2 YYREEE (reference sequence). The CDR3 runs to 14 residues. The CDR3 nucleotides read TGTGCCAGCAGCAGGACAGCGGATTATCTTGAGCAGTTCTTC. Protein sequence: CASSRTADYLEQFF.

The V and J genes are TRBV19 and TRBJ2-2; tentative D call: TRBD2 (7 bases). The CDR3 totals 16 residues. Trimming shortened V by 7 bases and J by 5 bases, and 20 bases separated the two germline ends. Germline loops: CDR1 LNHDA, CDR2 SQIVND (reference sequence). In DNA, the CDR3 is TGTGCCAGTAAGGGGGGGGGAATGGTTGGGACCGGGGAGCTGTTTTTT. Translation: CASKGGGMVGTGELFF.

The chain uses TRBV19 and TRBJ2-7, with TRBD2 matching 9 bases. The CDR3 is 15 residues long. The V gene end was trimmed by 7 bases and the J gene end by 4 bases; junction bases not matched to a gene: 11. Germline loops: CDR1 LNHDA, CDR2 SQIVND (reference sequence). DNA of the CDR3: TGTGCCAGTACCCGAGAAGGTAGCGGGGGTTACGAGCAGTACTTC. Its protein is CASTREGSGGYEQYF.

This chain connects TRBV27 to TRBJ2-1, with TRBD2 matching 8 bases. Germline V lookup: CDR1 MNHEY, CDR2 SMNVEV (reference sequence). The CDR3 runs to 16 residues. The V and J ends lost 3 bases and 6 bases, in that order; junction bases with no gene match: 10. The CDR3 reads CASSFGGGRSPNEQFF. In nucleotides, the CDR3 is TGTGCCAGCAGTTTCGGTGGCGGGAGGTCTCCCAATGAGCAGTTCTTC.